Listed below are T cell receptor beta chains from one sample, sequenced in a study of blood T cell repertoires in COVID-19. Using immunoSEQ multiplex PCR, the repertoire was profiled, and TCRdb retains in-frame clones only, with some absent. The sample shows around 250,000 clones, around 93% of them seen only once. The sample comprised PBMCs or T cells enriched from blood (not recorded which). The receptors originated from a man aged 35 to 55 who had been exposed to COVID-19. Both conserved end residues are part of each CDR3. The order of the fields is V gene, J gene, clone size, D gene, CDR3 protein, CDR3 DNA. The D gene is left open where the match is weak. Some rows have no size entry. The others give once, few or many, or a class for an expanded clone.

V gene: TRBV6-5
J gene: TRBJ1-5
clone size: -
D gene: TRBD1
CDR3 protein: CASSRGQGEGQPQHF
CDR3 DNA: TGTGCCAGCAGTAGGGGACAGGGGGAGGGTCAGCCCCAGCATTTT

V gene: TRBV5-5
J gene: TRBJ1-4
clone size: -
D gene: TRBD1
CDR3 protein: CASSSQGVTNEKLFF
CDR3 DNA: TGTGCCAGCAGCTCACAGGGGGTAACTAATGAAAAACTGTTTTTT

V gene: TRBV9
J gene: TRBJ2-2
clone size: -
D gene: TRBD2
CDR3 protein: CASSAGLGGLAGVGELFF
CDR3 DNA: TGTGCCAGCAGCGCCGGGCTGGGTGGACTAGCGGGTGTCGGGGAGCTGTTTTTT

V gene: TRBV19
J gene: TRBJ1-2
clone size: -
D gene: -
CDR3 protein: CASSLLGEYGYTF
CDR3 DNA: TGTGCCAGTAGTCTCCTCGGGGAATATGGCTACACCTTC

V gene: TRBV29-1
J gene: TRBJ1-1
clone size: -
D gene: -
CDR3 protein: CSVHLNTEAFF
CDR3 DNA: TGCAGCGTTCACTTGAACACTGAAGCTTTCTTT

V gene: TRBV4-2
J gene: TRBJ2-7
clone size: -
D gene: -
CDR3 protein: CASSQDAGGRPYYEQYF
CDR3 DNA: TGTGCCAGCAGCCAAGACGCAGGAGGCAGGCCCTACTACGAGCAGTACTTC

V gene: TRBV28
J gene: TRBJ2-3
clone size: -
D gene: -
CDR3 protein: CASSHPADTQYF
CDR3 DNA: TGTGCCAGCAGTCACCCAGCAGATACGCAGTATTTT

V gene: TRBV9
J gene: TRBJ2-3
clone size: -
D gene: TRBD2
CDR3 protein: CASSVGTSVFADTQYF
CDR3 DNA: TGTGCCAGCAGCGTTGGGACTAGCGTCTTCGCAGATACGCAGTATTTT

V gene: TRBV14
J gene: TRBJ2-7
clone size: -
D gene: -
CDR3 protein: CASSQASVEQYF
CDR3 DNA: TGTGCCAGCAGCCAAGCGAGCGTCGAGCAGTACTTC

V gene: TRBV20-1
J gene: TRBJ1-1
clone size: -
D gene: -
CDR3 protein: CSARERDEAFF
CDR3 DNA: TGCAGTGCTCGGGAGAGGGACGAAGCTTTCTTT

V gene: TRBV19
J gene: TRBJ1-6
clone size: -
D gene: -
CDR3 protein: CASSISGVKSPLHF
CDR3 DNA: TGTGCCAGTAGTATAAGCGGCGTGAAGTCACCCCTCCACTTT

V gene: TRBV11-2
J gene: TRBJ1-6
clone size: -
D gene: -
CDR3 protein: CASSLVTGYNSPLHF
CDR3 DNA: TGTGCCAGCAGCTTAGTTACAGGGTATAATTCACCCCTCCACTTT

V gene: TRBV5-4
J gene: TRBJ2-1
clone size: -
D gene: -
CDR3 protein: CASSMGTRSSNSYNEQFF
CDR3 DNA: TGTGCCAGCAGCATGGGGACAAGGTCCTCCAACTCCTACAATGAGCAGTTCTTC

V gene: TRBV5-1
J gene: TRBJ1-4
clone size: -
D gene: TRBD1
CDR3 protein: CASSPQGALYEKLFF
CDR3 DNA: TGCGCCAGCAGCCCTCAGGGGGCCTTGTATGAAAAACTGTTTTTT

V gene: TRBV7-9
J gene: TRBJ2-7
clone size: -
D gene: TRBD1
CDR3 protein: CASSQDRDSYSYEQYF
CDR3 DNA: TGTGCCAGCAGCCAGGACAGGGACAGCTACTCCTACGAGCAGTACTTC

V gene: TRBV9
J gene: TRBJ2-2
clone size: -
D gene: TRBD2
CDR3 protein: CASSVGTAGANTGELFF
CDR3 DNA: TGTGCCAGCAGCGTGGGAACAGCGGGAGCGAACACCGGGGAGCTGTTTTTT

V gene: TRBV11-2
J gene: TRBJ1-1
clone size: -
D gene: TRBD1
CDR3 protein: CASSLVGTGVGTEAFF
CDR3 DNA: TGTGCCAGCAGCTTAGTTGGGACAGGGGTTGGCACTGAAGCTTTCTTT

V gene: TRBV19
J gene: TRBJ2-2
clone size: -
D gene: TRBD1
CDR3 protein: CASTDDRGAGELFF
CDR3 DNA: TGTGCCAGTACAGATGACAGGGGAGCCGGGGAGCTGTTTTTT

V gene: TRBV11-3
J gene: TRBJ2-7
clone size: -
D gene: TRBD2
CDR3 protein: CASSPYFTSGATYEQYF
CDR3 DNA: TGTGCCAGCAGCCCATACTTTACTAGCGGGGCGACCTACGAGCAGTACTTC

V gene: TRBV30
J gene: TRBJ2-5
clone size: once
D gene: -
CDR3 protein: CAWSVLRAETQYF
CDR3 DNA: TGTGCCTGGAGTGTACTTCGCGCCGAGACCCAGTACTTC

V gene: TRBV27
J gene: TRBJ2-3
clone size: -
D gene: TRBD2
CDR3 protein: CASRQHNSGSLSDTQYF
CDR3 DNA: TGTGCCAGCAGACAACACAATAGCGGGAGTTTGTCAGATACGCAGTATTTT

V gene: TRBV18
J gene: TRBJ2-7
clone size: -
D gene: -
CDR3 protein: CASSLTDSYEQYF
CDR3 DNA: TGTGCCAGCTCCCTAACAGATTCTTACGAGCAGTACTTC

V gene: TRBV28
J gene: TRBJ1-1
clone size: -
D gene: TRBD1
CDR3 protein: CASSLWRTGVTEAFF
CDR3 DNA: TGTGCCAGCAGTTTGTGGCGGACAGGGGTAACTGAAGCTTTCTTT

V gene: TRBV29-1
J gene: TRBJ2-1
clone size: -
D gene: TRBD2
CDR3 protein: CRITGGSSYNEQFF
CDR3 DNA: TGCAGGATCACGGGGGGGAGCTCCTACAATGAGCAGTTCTTC

V gene: TRBV28
J gene: TRBJ1-3
clone size: -
D gene: -
CDR3 protein: CASRTGSVGNTIYF
CDR3 DNA: TGTGCCAGCAGGACGGGTTCAGTCGGAAACACCATATATTTT

V gene: TRBV6-2/TRBV6-3
J gene: TRBJ2-5
clone size: once
D gene: TRBD2
CDR3 protein: CASSYSRTSKETQYF
CDR3 DNA: TGTGCCAGCAGTTACTCGAGGACTAGCAAGGAGACCCAGTACTTC

V gene: TRBV9
J gene: TRBJ2-5
clone size: -
D gene: -
CDR3 protein: CASSVEGGGATQETQYF
CDR3 DNA: TGTGCCAGCAGCGTAGAGGGGGGAGGGGCGACCCAAGAGACCCAGTACTTC

V gene: TRBV19
J gene: TRBJ1-1
clone size: -
D gene: -
CDR3 protein: CASSIRRAAPEAFF
CDR3 DNA: TGTGCCAGTAGTATCAGGAGGGCCGCACCTGAAGCTTTCTTT

V gene: TRBV27
J gene: TRBJ2-7
clone size: -
D gene: TRBD2
CDR3 protein: CASSLSPSGRLDEQYF
CDR3 DNA: TGTGCCAGCAGTTTATCGCCTAGCGGGAGGTTGGACGAGCAGTACTTC

V gene: TRBV14
J gene: TRBJ2-1
clone size: -
D gene: -
CDR3 protein: CASQHSGFSYNEQFF
CDR3 DNA: TGTGCCAGCCAACACTCGGGATTCTCCTACAATGAGCAGTTCTTC

V gene: TRBV5-1
J gene: TRBJ1-1
clone size: -
D gene: -
CDR3 protein: CASSLERGSLMNTEAFF
CDR3 DNA: TGCGCCAGCAGCTTGGAGCGGGGGAGCTTAATGAACACTGAAGCTTTCTTT

V gene: TRBV28
J gene: TRBJ2-7
clone size: -
D gene: TRBD2
CDR3 protein: CASSFMSSGSFYEQYF
CDR3 DNA: TGTGCCAGCAGTTTTATGTCTAGCGGAAGCTTCTACGAGCAGTACTTC

V gene: TRBV6-8
J gene: TRBJ1-2
clone size: -
D gene: -
CDR3 protein: CASSPPFTEGSYGYTF
CDR3 DNA: TGTGCCAGCAGTCCTCCATTTACGGAGGGTAGCTATGGCTACACCTTC

V gene: TRBV5-4
J gene: TRBJ1-2
clone size: -
D gene: -
CDR3 protein: CASSSERQADYGYTF
CDR3 DNA: TGTGCCAGCAGCTCCGAAAGACAGGCCGATTATGGCTACACCTTC

V gene: TRBV9
J gene: TRBJ2-5
clone size: -
D gene: TRBD1
CDR3 protein: CASSTVTGGETQYF
CDR3 DNA: TGTGCCAGCAGCACTGTGACAGGGGGAGAGACCCAGTACTTC

V gene: TRBV19
J gene: TRBJ1-6
clone size: -
D gene: -
CDR3 protein: CASSMRQLNSPLHF
CDR3 DNA: TGTGCCAGTAGTATGCGGCAGCTAAATTCACCCCTCCACTTT

V gene: TRBV5-1
J gene: TRBJ2-2
clone size: -
D gene: TRBD2
CDR3 protein: CASSLGTSGSAGELFF
CDR3 DNA: TGCGCCAGCAGCTTGGGGACTAGCGGGAGCGCCGGGGAGCTGTTTTTT

V gene: TRBV29-1
J gene: TRBJ1-2
clone size: once
D gene: -
CDR3 protein: CSVEDRGYTF
CDR3 DNA: TGCAGCGTTGAAGATCGGGGCTACACCTTC

V gene: TRBV6-5
J gene: TRBJ2-7
clone size: -
D gene: TRBD2
CDR3 protein: CASRTSGRYEQYF
CDR3 DNA: TGTGCCAGCAGGACTAGCGGGAGGTACGAGCAGTACTTC

V gene: TRBV30
J gene: TRBJ2-7
clone size: -
D gene: TRBD2
CDR3 protein: CACLLAGVNEQYF
CDR3 DNA: TGTGCCTGCCTACTAGCGGGAGTAAACGAGCAGTACTTC

V gene: TRBV28
J gene: TRBJ2-7
clone size: -
D gene: TRBD1
CDR3 protein: CASSLRDRIYEQYF
CDR3 DNA: TGTGCCAGCAGCCTCCGGGACAGGATCTACGAGCAGTACTTC

V gene: TRBV12-5
J gene: TRBJ2-7
clone size: -
D gene: TRBD1
CDR3 protein: CASGLQLGTAGEQYF
CDR3 DNA: TGTGCTAGTGGTTTACAGCTAGGGACAGCCGGGGAGCAGTACTTC

V gene: TRBV28
J gene: TRBJ2-7
clone size: -
D gene: TRBD1
CDR3 protein: CASSFSGQGTSYEQYF
CDR3 DNA: TGTGCCAGCAGTTTCTCCGGACAGGGGACATCCTACGAGCAGTACTTC

V gene: TRBV24-1
J gene: TRBJ1-2
clone size: -
D gene: TRBD1
CDR3 protein: CATSDAGQGSYGYTF
CDR3 DNA: TGTGCCACCAGTGATGCGGGACAGGGTAGCTATGGCTACACCTTC

V gene: TRBV5-1
J gene: TRBJ2-5
clone size: -
D gene: -
CDR3 protein: CASSLIPEETQYF
CDR3 DNA: TGCGCCAGCAGCTTGATCCCAGAAGAGACCCAGTACTTC

V gene: TRBV27
J gene: TRBJ2-7
clone size: -
D gene: -
CDR3 protein: CASRTATYEQYF
CDR3 DNA: TGTGCCAGCAGGACAGCTACCTACGAGCAGTACTTC

V gene: TRBV4-1
J gene: TRBJ2-3
clone size: -
D gene: -
CDR3 protein: CASSQVFGTDTQYF
CDR3 DNA: TGCGCCAGCAGCCAAGTATTTGGCACAGATACGCAGTATTTT

V gene: TRBV4-1
J gene: TRBJ1-2
clone size: -
D gene: -
CDR3 protein: CASSQDLRASGYTF
CDR3 DNA: TGCGCCAGCAGCCAAGATCTGAGGGCTAGTGGCTACACCTTC

V gene: TRBV6-2/TRBV6-3
J gene: TRBJ2-1
clone size: -
D gene: TRBD2
CDR3 protein: CASSLGRGREGWNEQFF
CDR3 DNA: TGTGCCAGCAGTCTCGGAAGGGGGCGGGAGGGCTGGAATGAGCAGTTCTTC

V gene: TRBV9
J gene: TRBJ2-2
clone size: -
D gene: -
CDR3 protein: CASSVRDTGELFF
CDR3 DNA: TGTGCCAGCAGCGTAAGAGACACCGGGGAGCTGTTTTTT

V gene: TRBV29-1
J gene: TRBJ2-1
clone size: -
D gene: TRBD1
CDR3 protein: CSVVDREVSYNEQFF
CDR3 DNA: TGCAGCGTTGTAGACAGGGAAGTCTCCTACAATGAGCAGTTCTTC

V gene: TRBV6-2/TRBV6-3
J gene: TRBJ2-6
clone size: -
D gene: TRBD1
CDR3 protein: CASSNNRGLSGANVLTF
CDR3 DNA: TGTGCCAGCAGTAACAACAGGGGATTATCTGGGGCCAACGTCCTGACTTTC

V gene: TRBV9
J gene: TRBJ2-7
clone size: -
D gene: TRBD2
CDR3 protein: CASSALAGGNDEQYF
CDR3 DNA: TGTGCCAGCAGCGCACTAGCGGGAGGAAACGACGAGCAGTACTTC

V gene: TRBV7-2
J gene: TRBJ1-2
clone size: -
D gene: -
CDR3 protein: CASSPRGRGYTF
CDR3 DNA: TGTGCCAGCAGCCCCAGGGGTAGGGGCTACACCTTC

V gene: TRBV6-5
J gene: TRBJ1-6
clone size: -
D gene: TRBD1
CDR3 protein: CASKDRVSPLHF
CDR3 DNA: TGTGCCAGCAAAGACAGGGTCTCACCCCTCCACTTT

V gene: TRBV27
J gene: TRBJ2-2
clone size: -
D gene: TRBD2
CDR3 protein: CARPTGLALNPNTGELFF
CDR3 DNA: TGTGCCAGACCCACGGGACTAGCGCTGAATCCGAACACCGGGGAGCTGTTTTTT

V gene: TRBV18
J gene: TRBJ1-5
clone size: -
D gene: -
CDR3 protein: CASSPNLGSWSNQPQHF
CDR3 DNA: TGTGCCAGCTCACCCAATCTCGGGAGTTGGAGCAATCAGCCCCAGCATTTT

V gene: TRBV6-5
J gene: TRBJ2-7
clone size: -
D gene: TRBD2
CDR3 protein: CASRTGGSVREQYF
CDR3 DNA: TGTGCCAGCAGAACGGGGGGTAGCGTCCGGGAGCAGTACTTC

V gene: TRBV10-2
J gene: TRBJ2-3
clone size: -
D gene: -
CDR3 protein: CASSESSHGAGIPDTQYF
CDR3 DNA: TGCGCCAGCAGTGAATCGTCCCACGGAGCGGGTATCCCAGATACGCAGTATTTT

V gene: TRBV7-9
J gene: TRBJ1-1
clone size: -
D gene: -
CDR3 protein: CASTLSGSHTEAFF
CDR3 DNA: TGTGCCAGCACCCTCTCGGGAAGTCACACTGAAGCTTTCTTT